Detailed here is one TCR beta chain. Its antigen remains unidentified. Base qualities are not recorded, but no much larger clone differs from it by a single base. The library relied on the immunoSEQ multiplex PCR assay. TCRdb mirrors the immuneACCESS table, restricted to in-frame sequences. Some clones are absent from its copies; in checked studies, under half trace to an unresolved V gene, and the reason for the others is unknown. This sample holds some 80,000 clones; 85% to 90% were observed only once. In total, the top ten clones hold roughly 2% of the sample. The data are from a study of control samples from healthy donors and cancer patients (dated by TCRdb to the early 2020s). The CDR3, from cysteine to phenylalanine, totals 15 residues. The only DNA kept is the CDR3, 45 bases in frame from the first base. Reading the germline V gene (reference sequence) gives CDR1 MNHEY and CDR2 SMNVEV. Between the V and J ends, shortened by 0 bases and 2 bases respectively, the junction contains 11 bases.

This sequence uses TRBV27 and TRBJ2-7; the D gene cannot be resolved reliably. Sequenced: PBMCs. This sequence originates from a woman aged 55-69 years with head and neck cancer. The CDR3 in this case is CASSLSSSVPYEQYF. The bases read TGTGCCAGCAGTTTATCGTCCAGCGTGCCCTACGAGCAGTACTTC.